This TCR beta chain was sequenced during a study of radiation and T cells in renal cell carcinoma (dated by TCRdb to the early 2020s). Study-wide context: Samples came from a clinical trial, in which primary renal cell carcinomas received 15 Gy stereotactic body radiation therapy followed by nephrectomy 4 weeks later. In the 53 samples combined, some 4,000,000 unique CDR3 nucleotide sequences were found, encoding 2,658,974 unique CDR3 amino acid sequences. TCR beta sequencing covered 50 to 55 samples in total, comprising around 25 tumors and approximately 27 peripheral blood samples. Paper-wide results and their limitations: An increase in top tumor clonotypes in blood was observed from baseline to 2 weeks post-radiation, followed by contraction by 4 weeks, which was taken to suggest transient expansion of tumor-resident clones. Because no pretreatment tumor biopsies were available, whether clonotypes were present in the tumor at baseline could not be determined. Tracking of blood repertoire dynamics stopped at approximately 4 weeks after treatment, with no follow-up past that point. Because the trial had a single-armed design, the trial could not examine how radiation dose or scheduling affected the TCR repertoire.

The germline ends are 18 bases apart after V is trimmed by 5 bases and J by 10 bases. CDR1 and CDR2 are drawn from the germline V gene (reference sequence): LNHDA, SQIVND. Inclusive of the bounding cysteine and phenylalanine, the CDR3 is 15 residues long. Just CDR3 DNA is preserved here, 45 bases in frame from base 1. Comments on this clone: Its specific antigen is unknown. Base qualities are not provided; no much larger clone lies one nucleotide away.

The intended sense of this specimen's time point label: blood 2 weeks post-SBRT. Read against the paper, the sample's treatment or condition label means: 15 Gy SBRT to primary tumor, nephrectomy 4 weeks later. To track tumor-enriched clonotypes, serial peripheral blood was sampled from radiation-treated patients at baseline and at 2 weeks and 4 weeks after SBRT. Every patient had renal cell carcinoma of clear cell pathology. The QIAamp DNA Blood Mini Kit (Qiagen) was used to prepare genomic DNA for TCR sequencing. The analyses included only samples that passed all quality control checks. The immunoSEQ kit was used, according to the manufacturer's recommendations, to generate TCR beta libraries from genomic DNA. To prepare libraries, a first multiplex PCR with proprietary primers was run, followed by a second PCR that added unique barcodes, and a bead cleanup was done after each round. A kit-provided positive control reaction and a negative control reaction were included in every sample batch. The final libraries were assessed on an Agilent 4200 TapeStation D1000 ScreenTape, pooled by volume, and quantified by qPCR. An Illumina NextSeq500 fitted with a MidOutput 150-cycle cartridge performed the sequencing, running 156 Read1 cycles and 15 Index1 cycles with the kit's custom primers. The pooled library was loaded at 0.95 to 1 pM with approximately 18% PhiX control spiked in. The study's processing was this. Vendor-processed data were analyzed in R, with a clonotype defined as all T cells sharing the same CDR3 nucleotide sequence. For clone abundance analyses, frequencies were normalized to the 10,000 most abundant clones per sample. Public T cell clones, which averaged fewer than five per sample, were excluded before analysis. A difference in abundance of at least 32-fold between compartments was used to define tumor-enriched and baseline blood-enriched clonotypes. A beta-binomial differential abundance model was applied to find clonotypes that expanded or contracted between blood time points. Similarity between tumor and blood repertoires was quantified using the Baroni-Urbani and Buser coefficient, and groups were compared with two-tailed Wilcoxon tests in R. The source is immuneACCESS, and TCRdb retained only in-frame sequences with V and J called. Part of the clones is not carried over; for the studies checked, unresolved V genes explain less than half of this, and the remainder is unexplained. For V, J and clone size, that table is used; D and trimming come from the DNA. In this sample the table shows more than 95,000 clones, approximately 85% of which occur a single time. 5% to 6.5% of the sample lies in the top ten.

Sequencing was performed on blood, taken from a patient whose treatment included radiotherapy and nephrectomy. This receptor was taken from a man in his forties or fifties with renal cell carcinoma. The V gene is TRBV19 and the J gene is TRBJ1-6; D gene: possibly TRBD1, on 6 matching bases. Here the CDR3 is given as CASSPSGTLESPLHF. The DNA sequence reads TGTGCCAGTAGTCCCTCCGGGACACTGGAATCACCCCTCCACTTT.